A selection of T cell receptor beta chains follows, all from one sample in a study of radiation and T cells in renal cell carcinoma. Produced via immunoSEQ multiplex PCR; TCRdb's table is partial and in-frame only. Here the sample spans 100,000 to 150,000 clones, 81% being singletons. Sample: blood, taken from a patient whose treatment included radiotherapy and nephrectomy. Receptors originate from a man aged 45-60 years with renal cell carcinoma. The CDR3 runs from the conserved cysteine through the conserved F or W. The D gene is left open where the match is weak. Expanded clones get a size class; other rows say once, few or many, or leave the size out.

cdr3_nt,cdr3_aa,v_call,clone_size,j_call,d_call
TGTGCCAGCAGTTCCCTTCAAGTGTTCGCCAATGAGCAGTTCTTC,CASSSLQVFANEQFF,TRBV27,.,TRBJ2-1,.
TGTGCCAGCAGTCGGAAGGACTACGAGCAGTACTTC,CASSRKDYEQYF,TRBV28,.,TRBJ2-7,.
TGTGCCAGCAGCCCAAAGTCGGGCACCGGGGAGCTGTTTTTT,CASSPKSGTGELFF,TRBV5-4,.,TRBJ2-2,.
TGTGCCTGGGCCAAAGCGGGGCCTGCTTGGACTGAAGCTTTCTTT,CAWAKAGPAWTEAFF,TRBV30,.,TRBJ1-1,.
TGCGCCAGCAGCGTGGATCGAGGAAGCAATCAGCCCCAGCATTTT,CASSVDRGSNQPQHF,TRBV5-1,once,TRBJ1-5,.
TGTGCCAGCGGGACTTTCTACGAGCAGTACTTC,CASGTFYEQYF,TRBV27,.,TRBJ2-7,.
TGTGCCAGCTCCATAGGGTACAATGAGCAGTTCTTC,CASSIGYNEQFF,TRBV27,.,TRBJ2-1,.
TGCGCCAGCAGCTTGGGCACAGCCGACGAAAAACTGTTTTTT,CASSLGTADEKLFF,TRBV5-1,.,TRBJ1-4,.
TGTGCCAGCAGCTCATCGGCGGGGGGCCGGTTTGGGACCCAGTACTTC,CASSSSAGGRFGTQYF,TRBV13,.,TRBJ2-5,TRBD2
TGTGCCAGCAGTGAAGGAAGACTAGCGGACCAGTACGAGCAGTACTTC,CASSEGRLADQYEQYF,TRBV2,.,TRBJ2-7,TRBD2
TGTGCCAGCAGTTCCCTGAGGAGCTACACCTTC,CASSSLRSYTF,TRBV6-5,.,TRBJ1-2,.
TGCAGCGTTGAAGATCGGGATAGCGGGGTAGATTTGAACACCGGGGAGCTGTTTTTT,CSVEDRDSGVDLNTGELFF,TRBV29-1,.,TRBJ2-2,TRBD2
TGTGCCAGCAGTGACAGGGGGTGGACAGATACGCAGTATTTT,CASSDRGWTDTQYF,TRBV6-1,.,TRBJ2-3,TRBD1
TGTGCCAGCAGAGACAGATACATGAACACTGAAGCTTTCTTT,CASRDRYMNTEAFF,TRBV2,many,TRBJ1-1,.
TGTGCCAGCAGTTACGCCGGGACTACCTACAATGAGCAGTTCTTC,CASSYAGTTYNEQFF,TRBV6-5,.,TRBJ2-1,TRBD2
TGTGCCAGTAGTATATATGCCCGGCCTACTAACTATGGCTACACCTTC,CASSIYARPTNYGYTF,TRBV19,.,TRBJ1-2,.
TGTGCCAGCAGTTTATCGGGCTACGAGCAGTACTTC,CASSLSGYEQYF,TRBV28,.,TRBJ2-7,.
TGCGCCAGCAGCTCCGGGACAGCGGGCAGGCAGTACTTC,CASSSGTAGRQYF,TRBV5-1,.,TRBJ2-7,.
TGCAGCGTTGCAGGGGGAGGCACCGGGGAGCTGTTTTTT,CSVAGGGTGELFF,TRBV29-1,.,TRBJ2-2,.
TGTGCCAGCAGCCCGTGGGAGGGTGGGTATAATGAGCAGTTCTTC,CASSPWEGGYNEQFF,TRBV13,.,TRBJ2-1,TRBD2
TGCGCCAGCAGCTTGCGAGCTCCAGGGGAGGTTTCCTACAATGAGCAGTTCTTC,CASSLRAPGEVSYNEQFF,TRBV5-1,once,TRBJ2-1,.
TGTGCCAGCAGCCCGGGTTGGGACTCCCGGGGGGATGAGCAGTTCTTC,CASSPGWDSRGDEQFF,TRBV7-9,.,TRBJ2-1,TRBD2
TGTGCCAGCAGTGAGGTGTTCTCTGGAAACACCATATATTTT,CASSEVFSGNTIYF,TRBV6-1,few,TRBJ1-3,.
TGTGCCAGCAGCTTGTTGAACAGGGCGAACACCGGGGAGCTGTTTTTT,CASSLLNRANTGELFF,TRBV5-6,once,TRBJ2-2,.
TGTGCCAGCAGCTTAGAGGTAGCGGGGGCTGAGCAGTTCTTC,CASSLEVAGAEQFF,TRBV11-1,.,TRBJ2-1,TRBD2
TGTGCCAGCAGCTTAAGCGGGAGCTTCTACGAGCAGTACTTC,CASSLSGSFYEQYF,TRBV11-1,.,TRBJ2-7,TRBD2
TGTGCCAGCAGTTCCCCCCGGAAGGGCAATGAGCAGTTCTTC,CASSSPRKGNEQFF,TRBV27,.,TRBJ2-1,.
TGCGCCAGCAGCTTTCAGGGGCAGACCGGGGACACTGAAGCTTTCTTT,CASSFQGQTGDTEAFF,TRBV5-1,.,TRBJ1-1,.
TGTGCCAGCAGGGAAGGACAGGGGGATCAGCCCCAGCATTTT,CASREGQGDQPQHF,TRBV28,.,TRBJ1-5,TRBD1
TGCGCCAGCAGCCAAAACCGGGACAGGGGATTAGATACGCAGTATTTT,CASSQNRDRGLDTQYF,TRBV4-1,few,TRBJ2-3,TRBD1
TGTGCCAGCAGCGTATTACGGGGGGTCAACACCGGGGAGCTGTTTTTT,CASSVLRGVNTGELFF,TRBV9,.,TRBJ2-2,TRBD2
TGTGCCAGCAGCTTAGTGGAGACAGGATTTGGCTACACCTTC,CASSLVETGFGYTF,TRBV11-2,.,TRBJ1-2,.
TGTGCCACCTATCCCGGGACGAGGACTTTCTTT,CATYPGTRTFF,TRBV6-1,.,TRBJ1-1,.
TGCGCCAGCAGTCAGGGACAGGGACATAACTATGGCTACACCTTC,CASSQGQGHNYGYTF,TRBV4-1,few,TRBJ1-2,TRBD1